Reported below is one TCR beta chain. Its antigen is unidentified. The sample is drawn from a study of cytomegalovirus exposure and HLA in healthy donors. Study-wide results and limits: More clonal expansion characterized HLA-associated TCR beta chains than equally common others in a later analysis. Three CMV-associated chains proved CMV antigen-specific in vitro. Overall, approximately 150 TCR beta chains were annotated as cytomegalovirus-associated.

V was cut by 2 bases and J by 9 bases, with 6 bases left in between. The CDR3 has 11 residues. Germline V CDR1 and CDR2: MDHEN, SYDVKM. The PCR made use of 60 Vbeta and 13 Jbeta primers. The data were produced by immunoSEQ multiplex PCR, yet TCRdb's version contains in-frame clones alone and is incomplete. This sample yields 120,000 to 150,000 clones, of which approximately 80% are seen a single time; 4.5% to 6% belongs to the top ten. Sequenced material: PBMCs. This receptor was obtained from a male donor in good health and CMV-seronegative. The rearrangement joins TRBV28 to TRBJ2-3, with D tentatively TRBD2 (5 bases). CDR3 sequence: CASSLGGTQYF. DNA of the CDR3: TGTGCCAGCAGTTTAGGCGGGACGCAGTATTTT.